This TCR beta chain was sequenced during a study of Ad26.COV2.S vaccination and SARS-CoV-2 variants. Assay used: immunoSEQ multiplex PCR; TCRdb lists only in-frame clones, some missing. The sample holds about 320,000 clones, 70% to 90% seen once. Treatment indicated: 15 to 20 received Ad26.COV2.S at low or high dose, single or two shots; five or six received placebo; per-sample allocation not given. Collection of samples fell on day 63 after the first vaccine or placebo injection. The study used a vaccine consisting of an Ad26 vector that expressed Wuhan-strain SARS-CoV-2 spike. Comments on this clone: The antigen remains unidentified.

Study-wide results and limits: Spike-specific CD8+ and CD4+ T cell responses reportedly showed substantial breadth after vaccination. Spike-specific TCR breadth was greater after Ad26.COV2.S than placebo.

The clonotype originates from a person between 18 and 59 years old who received the Ad26.COV2.S COVID-19 vaccine or a placebo. This specimen consisted of peripheral blood, obtained in a trial of Ad26.COV2.S vaccine versus placebo.

The CDR3 DNA is TGTGCCAGCAGCTTAAAAACTAGCGGGACCTCGAACACCGGGGAGCTGTTTTTT. Protein: CASSLKTSGTSNTGELFF. The chain employs TRBV11-2 and TRBJ2-2; 10 bases align to TRBD2. CDR3 length: 18 residues. V shed 2 bases, J shed 0 bases, and the junction held 6 bases outside the gene matches. Germline V gene data show CDR1 as SGHAT and CDR2 as FQNNGV.